These 8 T cell receptor beta chains originate from one sample sequenced in a study of blood T cell repertoires in COVID-19 (dated by TCRdb to 2018 to 2020). The library came from the immunoSEQ multiplex PCR assay. TCRdb stores this immuneACCESS table with in-frame sequences only. Part of the clones is absent; in the studies checked, under half of the shortfall reflects unresolved V genes, and no reason is known for the rest. Here the sample has approximately 390,000 clones; about 87% occur a single time. About 2.5% of the sample goes to the ten largest clones. Material: peripheral blood. The receptors stem from a woman aged 55-70 years with COVID-19, enrolled during active disease.

The chain carries TRBV11-3 and TRBJ2-3; D is perhaps TRBD1 (6 bases). The V gene's germline CDR1 is SGHNT and CDR2 YENEEA. The CDR3 has 15 residues. With 5 bases removed from V and 0 bases from J, the gap between germline ends came to 12 bases. CDR3 sequence reads: CASSRQAMSTDTQYF. The CDR3 DNA is TGTGCCAGCAGCCGACAGGCAATGAGCACAGATACGCAGTATTTT. The full variable domain, completed using reference TRBV11-3 and TRBJ2-3, is EAGVVQSPRYKIIEKKQPVAFWCNPISGHNTLYWYLQNLGQGPELLIRYENEEAVDDSQLPKDRFSAERLKGVDSTLKIQPAELGDSAVYLCASSRQAMSTDTQYFGPGTRLTVL.

The gene calls are TRBV5-6 and TRBJ1-2, with D perhaps TRBD1 (6 bases). The CDR3 sequence is 15 residues long. Germline CDR1 reads SGHDT; CDR2 reads YYEEEE. Trimming pared 4 bases from V and 0 bases from J, leaving 13 bases between. Here the CDR3 DNA reads TGTGCCAGCAGCCCAGGGGACCGACCTAACTATGGCTACACCTTC. It codes for CASSPGDRPNYGYTF.

The chain joins TRBV7-9 to TRBJ2-5; D perhaps matches TRBD1 (6 bases). The CDR3 loop spans 16 amino acids. CDR1 SEHNR and CDR2 FQNEAQ come from the germline V gene (reference sequence). The V end was cut by 4 bases, the J end by 5 bases, with 20 bases between. The DNA of the CDR3 is TGTGCCAGCAGCTCCCAGGACAGATCTAATCGCGAGACCCAGTACTTC. Its protein product is CASSSQDRSNRETQYF.

The V gene is TRBV2, the J gene TRBJ2-6, with D perhaps matching TRBD2 (5 bases). Germline V gene data show CDR1 as SNHLY and CDR2 as FYNNEI. V was shortened by 6 bases and J by 1 base, with 19 bases between the two germline ends. The CDR3 covers 18 residues. CDR3 amino acids: CASRDSPLVDSGANVLTF. Written as DNA, the CDR3 is TGTGCCAGCAGGGACTCGCCCCTCGTGGATTCTGGGGCCAACGTCCTGACTTTC.

This chain joins TRBV4-2 and TRBJ1-4; 8 positions agree with TRBD1. The CDR3 has 16 residues. Trimming took 0 bases from V and 5 from J; bases not matched to a gene: 5. CDR1 LGHNA and CDR2 YNFKEQ come from the germline V gene. CDR3 sequence reads: CASSQEFYRGNEKLFF. The DNA of the CDR3 is TGTGCCAGCAGCCAAGAATTTTACAGGGGGAATGAAAAACTGTTTTTT.

The genes are TRBV7-8 and TRBJ2-5, with 7 positions matching TRBD1. Germline lookup yields CDR1 SGHVS and CDR2 FQNEAQ. Trimming cost V 6 bases and J 5 bases; bases outside gene matches: 21. The CDR3 length is 18 residues. For the CDR3, the DNA is TGTGCCAGCAGGGATGGCCTAGACAGGGCCAAGGGTGAGGAGACCCAGTACTTC. This codes for CASRDGLDRAKGEETQYF.

J is TRBJ2-1 and V is TRBV7-6; 13 bases line up with TRBD2. Losses at the gene ends were 4 bases for V and 12 bases for J; bases not matched to a gene: 6. The CDR3 is 14 residues long. CDR1 and CDR2 from the germline V gene are SGHVS and FNYEAQ. CDR3 sequence reads: CASSSPGLAGRQFF. The CDR3 bases are TGTGCCAGCAGCTCGCCGGGACTAGCGGGGAGGCAGTTCTTC.

The chain employs TRBV6-5 and TRBJ2-7; 10 positions match TRBD1. Germline V lookup: CDR1 MNHEY, CDR2 SVGAGI. Trimming cost V 5 bases and J 2 bases; bases outside gene matches: 3. The CDR3 has 14 residues. The CDR3, as DNA: TGTGCCAGCAGTAGGACAGGGGGAACCTACGAGCAGTACTTC. Translation: CASSRTGGTYEQYF.